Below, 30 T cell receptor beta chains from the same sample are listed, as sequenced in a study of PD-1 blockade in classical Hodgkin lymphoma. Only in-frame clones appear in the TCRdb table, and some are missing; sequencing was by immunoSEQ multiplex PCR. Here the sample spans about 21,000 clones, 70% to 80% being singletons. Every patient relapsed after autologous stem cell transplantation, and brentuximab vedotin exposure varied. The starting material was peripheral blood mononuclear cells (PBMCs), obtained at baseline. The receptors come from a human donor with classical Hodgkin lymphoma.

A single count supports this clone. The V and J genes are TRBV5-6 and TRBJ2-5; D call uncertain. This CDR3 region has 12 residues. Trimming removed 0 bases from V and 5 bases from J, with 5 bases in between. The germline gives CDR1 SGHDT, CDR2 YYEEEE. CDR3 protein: CASSLDEETQYF. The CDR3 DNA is TGTGCCAGCAGCTTGGATGAGGAGACCCAGTACTTC.

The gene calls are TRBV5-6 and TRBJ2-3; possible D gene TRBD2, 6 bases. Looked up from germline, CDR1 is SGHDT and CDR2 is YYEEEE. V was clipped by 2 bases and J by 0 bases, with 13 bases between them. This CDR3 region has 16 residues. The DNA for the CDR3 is TGTGCCAGCAGCTTCACCGGGACTTTTAGCACAGATACGCAGTATTTT. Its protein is CASSFTGTFSTDTQYF.

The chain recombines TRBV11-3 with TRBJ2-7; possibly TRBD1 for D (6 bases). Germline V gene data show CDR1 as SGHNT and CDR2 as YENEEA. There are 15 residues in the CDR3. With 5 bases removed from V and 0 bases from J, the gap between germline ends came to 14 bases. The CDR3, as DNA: TGTGCCAGCAGCAGCTATGAGGACAGCTCCTACGAGCAGTACTTC. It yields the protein CASSSYEDSSYEQYF.

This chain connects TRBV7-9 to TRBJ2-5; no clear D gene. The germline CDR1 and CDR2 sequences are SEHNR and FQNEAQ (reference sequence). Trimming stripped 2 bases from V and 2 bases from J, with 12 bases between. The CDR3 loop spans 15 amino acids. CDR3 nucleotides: TGTGCCAGCAGCTTAAGGGTGCGAGAGCAAGAGACCCAGTACTTC. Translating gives CASSLRVREQETQYF.

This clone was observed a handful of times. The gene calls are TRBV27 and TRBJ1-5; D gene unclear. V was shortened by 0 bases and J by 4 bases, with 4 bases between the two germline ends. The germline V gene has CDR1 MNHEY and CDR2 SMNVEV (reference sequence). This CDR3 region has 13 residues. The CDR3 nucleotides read TGTGCCAGCAGTTTATCCCCAAATCAGCCCCAGCATTTT. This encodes CASSLSPNQPQHF.

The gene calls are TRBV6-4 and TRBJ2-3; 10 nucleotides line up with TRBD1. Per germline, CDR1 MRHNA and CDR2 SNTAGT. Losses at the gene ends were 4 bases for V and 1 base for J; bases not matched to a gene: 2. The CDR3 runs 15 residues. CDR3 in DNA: TGTGCCAGCAGTGCCGGGACAGGGGGCACAGATACGCAGTATTTT. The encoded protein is CASSAGTGGTDTQYF.

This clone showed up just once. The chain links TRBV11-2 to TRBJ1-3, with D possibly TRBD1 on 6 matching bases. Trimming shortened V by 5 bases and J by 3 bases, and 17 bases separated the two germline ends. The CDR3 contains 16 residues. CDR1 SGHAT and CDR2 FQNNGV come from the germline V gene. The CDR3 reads CASSRAPGAGGNTIYF. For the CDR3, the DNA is TGTGCCAGCAGCCGAGCCCCGGGGGCAGGTGGAAACACCATATATTTT.

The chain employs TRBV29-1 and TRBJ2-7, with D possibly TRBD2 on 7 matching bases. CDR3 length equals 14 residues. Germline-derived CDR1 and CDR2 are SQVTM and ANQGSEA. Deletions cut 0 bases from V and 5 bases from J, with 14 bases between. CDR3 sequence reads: CSVEEGGAQNEQYF. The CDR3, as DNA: TGCAGCGTTGAAGAGGGGGGGGCGCAGAACGAGCAGTACTTC.

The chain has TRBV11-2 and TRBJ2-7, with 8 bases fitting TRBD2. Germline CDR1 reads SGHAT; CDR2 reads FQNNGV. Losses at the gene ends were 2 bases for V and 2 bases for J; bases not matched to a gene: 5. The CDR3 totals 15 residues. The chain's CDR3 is CASSLLLAETYEQYF. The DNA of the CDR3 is TGTGCCAGCAGCTTACTACTAGCGGAGACCTACGAGCAGTACTTC. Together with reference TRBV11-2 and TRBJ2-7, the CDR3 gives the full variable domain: EAGVAQSPRYKIIEKRQSVAFWCNPISGHATLYWYQQILGQGPKLLIQFQNNGVVDDSQLPKDRFSAERLKGVDSTLKIQPAKLEDSAVYLCASSLLLAETYEQYFGPGTRLTVT.

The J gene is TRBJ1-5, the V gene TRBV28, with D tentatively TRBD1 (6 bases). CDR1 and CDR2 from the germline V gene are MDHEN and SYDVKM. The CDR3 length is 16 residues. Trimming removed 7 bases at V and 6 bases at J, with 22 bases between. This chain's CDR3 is CASTPSGGRARQPQHF. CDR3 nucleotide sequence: TGTGCCAGCACCCCCTCGGGGGGCAGGGCGCGTCAGCCCCAGCATTTT.

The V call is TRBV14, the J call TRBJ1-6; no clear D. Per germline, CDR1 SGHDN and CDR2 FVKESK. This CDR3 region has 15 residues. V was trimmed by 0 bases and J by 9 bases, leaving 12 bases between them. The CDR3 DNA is TGTGCCAGCAGCCAAGATGGCGAGGCGGGTTCACCCCTCCACTTT. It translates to CASSQDGEAGSPLHF.

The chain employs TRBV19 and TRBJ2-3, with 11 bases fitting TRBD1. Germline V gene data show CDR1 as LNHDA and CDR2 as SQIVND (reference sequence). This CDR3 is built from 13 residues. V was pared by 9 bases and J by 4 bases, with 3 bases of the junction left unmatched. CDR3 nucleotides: TGTGCCAGCGGACAGGGGGCCCCAGATACGCAGTATTTT. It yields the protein CASGQGAPDTQYF.

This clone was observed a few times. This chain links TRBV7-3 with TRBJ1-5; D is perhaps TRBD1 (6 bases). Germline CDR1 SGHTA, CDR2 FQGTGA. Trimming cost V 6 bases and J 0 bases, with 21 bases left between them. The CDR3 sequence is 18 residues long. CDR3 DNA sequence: TGTGCCAGCAGTCCGGGACACTCGGTGTTGAGTAGCAATCAGCCCCAGCATTTT. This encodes CASSPGHSVLSSNQPQHF. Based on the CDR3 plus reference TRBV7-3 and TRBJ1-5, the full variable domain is GAGVSQTPSNKVTEKGKYVELRCDPISGHTALYWYRQSLGQGPEFLIYFQGTGAADDSGLPNDRFFAVRPEGSVSTLKIQRTERGDSAVYLCASSPGHSVLSSNQPQHFGDGTRLSIL.

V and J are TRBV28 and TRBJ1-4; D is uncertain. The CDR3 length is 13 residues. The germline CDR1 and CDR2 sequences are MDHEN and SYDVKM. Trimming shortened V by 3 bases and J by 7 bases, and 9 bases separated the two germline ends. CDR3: CASSFSGSEKLFF. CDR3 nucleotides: TGTGCCAGCAGTTTCTCGGGGAGTGAAAAACTGTTTTTT.

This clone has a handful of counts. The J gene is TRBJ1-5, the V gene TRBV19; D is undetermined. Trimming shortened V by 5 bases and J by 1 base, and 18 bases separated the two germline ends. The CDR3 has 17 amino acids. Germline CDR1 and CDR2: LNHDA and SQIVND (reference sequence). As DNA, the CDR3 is TGTGCCAGTAGTGCAGGACGGATGGCGGGGAGCAATCAGCCCCAGCATTTT. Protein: CASSAGRMAGSNQPQHF.

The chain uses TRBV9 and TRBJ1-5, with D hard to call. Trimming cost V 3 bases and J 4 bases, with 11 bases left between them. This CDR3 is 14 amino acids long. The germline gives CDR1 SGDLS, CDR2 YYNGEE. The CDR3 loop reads CASSDTGRNQPQHF. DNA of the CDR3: TGTGCCAGCAGCGATACCGGGAGGAATCAGCCCCAGCATTTT.

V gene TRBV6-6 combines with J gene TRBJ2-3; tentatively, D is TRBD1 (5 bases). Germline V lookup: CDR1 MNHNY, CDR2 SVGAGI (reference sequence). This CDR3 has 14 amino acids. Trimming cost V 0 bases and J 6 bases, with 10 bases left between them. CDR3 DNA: TGTGCCAGCAGTTACTCGACAGAATGGGATACGCAGTATTTT. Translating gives CASSYSTEWDTQYF.

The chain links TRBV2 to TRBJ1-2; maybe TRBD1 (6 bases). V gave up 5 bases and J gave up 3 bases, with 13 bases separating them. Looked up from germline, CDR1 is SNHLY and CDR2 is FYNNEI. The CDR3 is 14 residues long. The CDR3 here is CASSRQGNDYGYTF. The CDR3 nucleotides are TGTGCCAGCAGTCGGCAGGGGAACGACTATGGCTACACCTTC.

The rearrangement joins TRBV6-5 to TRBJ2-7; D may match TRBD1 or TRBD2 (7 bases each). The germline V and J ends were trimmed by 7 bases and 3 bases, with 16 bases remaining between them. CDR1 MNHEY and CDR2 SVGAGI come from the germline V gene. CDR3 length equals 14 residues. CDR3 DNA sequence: TGTGCCAGCAACGTACAGGGGACTAACTACGAGCAGTACTTC. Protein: CASNVQGTNYEQYF.

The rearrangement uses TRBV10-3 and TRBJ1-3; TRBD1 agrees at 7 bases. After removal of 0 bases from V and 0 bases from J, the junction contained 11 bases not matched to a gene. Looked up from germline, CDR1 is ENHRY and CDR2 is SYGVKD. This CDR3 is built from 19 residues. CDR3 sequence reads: CAISESFRDSVSSGNTIYF. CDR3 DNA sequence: TGTGCCATCAGTGAGTCGTTTCGGGACAGCGTAAGCTCTGGAAACACCATATATTTT.

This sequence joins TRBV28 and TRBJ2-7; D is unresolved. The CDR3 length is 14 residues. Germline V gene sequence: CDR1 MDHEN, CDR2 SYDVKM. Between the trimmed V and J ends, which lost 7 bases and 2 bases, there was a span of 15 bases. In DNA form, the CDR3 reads TGTGCCAGCACCCTTTCCCAGGAACCCTACGAGCAGTACTTC. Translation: CASTLSQEPYEQYF.

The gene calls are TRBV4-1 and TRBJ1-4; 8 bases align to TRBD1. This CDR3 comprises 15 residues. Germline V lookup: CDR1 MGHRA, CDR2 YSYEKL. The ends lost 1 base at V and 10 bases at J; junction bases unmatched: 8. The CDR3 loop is CASSQVWTGTAKLFF. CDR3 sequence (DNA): TGCGCCAGCAGCCAAGTTTGGACAGGGACGGCAAAACTGTTTTTT.

Written as DNA, the CDR3 is TGTGCCAGCAGCCCCTTCGGGACACCACCAGAGGGCTACACCTTC. Translated, it gives CASSPFGTPPEGYTF. The chain uses TRBV28 and TRBJ1-2, with D perhaps matching TRBD1 (6 bases). The CDR3 extends over 15 amino acids. CDR1 and CDR2 (germline): MDHEN, SYDVKM. Trimming left V 6 bases short and J 8 bases short, with 22 bases between.

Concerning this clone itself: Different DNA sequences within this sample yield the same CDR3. CDR3 coding DNA: TGTGCCAGCAGTCCCAAGACAGGGTTAAACACTGAAGCTTTCTTT. Residues: CASSPKTGLNTEAFF. The chain has TRBV6-6 and TRBJ1-1; 7 bases fit TRBD1. Germline loops: CDR1 MNHNY, CDR2 SVGAGI (reference sequence). The V gene end was trimmed by 5 bases and the J gene end by 2 bases; junction bases not matched to a gene: 8. CDR3 length: 15 residues.

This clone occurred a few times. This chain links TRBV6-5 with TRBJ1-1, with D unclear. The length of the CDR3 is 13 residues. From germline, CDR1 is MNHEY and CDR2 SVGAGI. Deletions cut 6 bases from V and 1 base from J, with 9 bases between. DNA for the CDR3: TGTGCCAGCAGCCTTCGGCCGAACACTGAAGCTTTCTTT. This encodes CASSLRPNTEAFF.

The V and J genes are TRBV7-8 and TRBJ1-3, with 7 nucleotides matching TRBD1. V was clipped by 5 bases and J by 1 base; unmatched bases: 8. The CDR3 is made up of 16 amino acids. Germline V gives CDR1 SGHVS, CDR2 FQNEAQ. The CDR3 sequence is CASSRGTAGSGNTIYF. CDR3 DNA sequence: TGTGCCAGCAGCCGAGGGACAGCCGGGTCTGGAAACACCATATATTTT.

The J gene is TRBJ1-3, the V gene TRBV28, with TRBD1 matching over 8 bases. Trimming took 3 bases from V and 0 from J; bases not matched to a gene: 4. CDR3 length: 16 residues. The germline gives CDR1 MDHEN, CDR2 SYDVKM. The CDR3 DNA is TGTGCCAGCAGTTTGACAGGGGAGAGCTCTGGAAACACCATATATTTT. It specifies CASSLTGESSGNTIYF.

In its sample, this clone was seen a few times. The chain's CDR3 is CASTLLGTGSGTGELFF. Written as DNA, the CDR3 is TGTGCCAGCACCCTCTTAGGCACAGGGTCGGGCACCGGGGAGCTGTTTTTT. The genes are TRBV2 and TRBJ2-2; weak D call: TRBD1 (6 bases). Between the trimmed V and J ends, which lost 7 bases and 4 bases, there was a span of 22 bases. Germline V gene data show CDR1 as SNHLY and CDR2 as FYNNEI. This CDR3 comprises 17 residues.

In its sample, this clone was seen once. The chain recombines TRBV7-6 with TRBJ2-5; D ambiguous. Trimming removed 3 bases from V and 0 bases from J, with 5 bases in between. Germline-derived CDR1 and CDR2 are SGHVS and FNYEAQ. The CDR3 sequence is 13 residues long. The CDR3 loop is CASSLLNQETQYF. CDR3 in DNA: TGTGCCAGCAGCTTGCTAAACCAAGAGACCCAGTACTTC.

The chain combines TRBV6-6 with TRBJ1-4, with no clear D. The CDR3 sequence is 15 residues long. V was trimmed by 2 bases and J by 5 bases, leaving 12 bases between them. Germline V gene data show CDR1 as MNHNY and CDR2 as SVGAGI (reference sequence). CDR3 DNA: TGTGCCAGCAGTTACGAGAGGAGCCCAAATGAAAAACTGTTTTTT. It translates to CASSYERSPNEKLFF.